This paragraph reports one T cell receptor beta chain. Its specificity is not known. Clones were sequenced by immunoSEQ multiplex PCR, and TCRdb holds only the in-frame ones, with some missing. This table has 90,000 to 100,000 clones, 87% appearing once. The sample is drawn from a study of cytomegalovirus exposure and HLA in healthy donors. Study-wide results and caveats: A subsequent analysis found that TCR clusters from the first cohort also tended to co-occur in the 90 to 150 validation repertoires, with 90% to 95% of cluster scores above 0. The study listed under 200 cytomegalovirus-associated TCR beta chains. Three CMV-associated chains were confirmed in vitro to be specific for CMV antigens.

The V segment lost 3 bases and the J segment 4 bases; nucleotides outside the gene matches: 9. The CDR3 sequence is 15 residues long. The germline V gene has CDR1 SGDLS and CDR2 YYNGEE. The sequence derives from a man aged 18 to 29 in good health and CMV-seropositive. The rearrangement uses TRBV9 and TRBJ2-7; 8 bases fit TRBD1. Source material: PBMCs. The CDR3 loop reads CASSAQGAQSYEQYF. For the CDR3, the DNA is TGTGCCAGCAGCGCTCAGGGGGCGCAAAGTTACGAGCAGTACTTC.